This entry lists 27 T cell receptor beta chains sequenced from one sample in a study of cytomegalovirus exposure and HLA in healthy donors (dated by TCRdb to about 2017). Library creation used the immunoSEQ multiplex PCR assay. A mixture of 60 forward primers for TCR Vbeta segments and 13 reverse primers for TCR Jbeta segments was used in the multiplex PCR. TCRdb holds this immuneACCESS table with in-frame rearrangements only. Some clones are missing; in checked studies, unresolved V genes explain under half, and the rest has no known cause. The sample table on file contains 30,000 to 50,000 clones. Approximately 2.9% of the sample comes from the top ten. What was sequenced was PBMCs. These receptors all come from a woman in her 30s in good health and CMV-seropositive.

V gene TRBV13 combines with J gene TRBJ1-2; D uncertain. Germline loops: CDR1 PRHDT, CDR2 FYEKMQ (reference sequence). Deletions cut 7 bases from V and 3 bases from J, with 9 bases between. CDR3 length: 12 residues. CDR3 sequence (DNA): TGTGCCAGCACACTAGGCGACTATGGCTACACCTTC. Translated: CASTLGDYGYTF.

The chain joins TRBV2 to TRBJ2-7, with 9 bases identical to TRBD2. Looked up from germline, CDR1 is SNHLY and CDR2 is FYNNEI. V lost 4 bases and J lost 7; bases outside the gene matches: 14. The length of the CDR3 is 16 residues. In DNA form, the CDR3 reads TGTGCCAGCAGTGGGGATAGCGGGGGCCGCACAGGGGAGCAGTACTTC. This sequence encodes CASSGDSGGRTGEQYF.

The chain's CDR3 is CATSSYRTGDTEAFF. CDR3 sequence (DNA): TGTGCCACCAGCTCCTACAGAACGGGGGACACTGAAGCTTTCTTT. This rearrangement joins TRBV15 to TRBJ1-1; perhaps TRBD1 as D (5 bases). The ends were cut back, 5 bases at V and 3 bases at J, with 16 bases in the middle. This CDR3 contains 15 residues. CDR1 LNHNV and CDR2 YYDKDF come from the germline V gene (reference sequence).

V and J are TRBV15 and TRBJ1-3, with D hard to call. V was pared by 5 bases and J by 0 bases, with 14 bases between. The CDR3 length is 16 residues. Germline loops: CDR1 LNHNV, CDR2 YYDKDF (reference sequence). The CDR3 sequence: CATSPWAAGSGNTIYF. In DNA form, the CDR3 reads TGTGCCACCAGCCCCTGGGCAGCAGGCTCTGGAAACACCATATATTTT.

The chain uses TRBV6-4 and TRBJ1-6; D gene unclear. V lost 0 bases and J lost 4, with 10 bases in between. The CDR3 covers 16 residues. Germline assignment: CDR1 MRHNA and CDR2 SNTAGT. DNA for the CDR3: TGTGCCAGCAGTGACTCGAGCGCCGGTTATAATTCACCCCTCCACTTT. Its protein product is CASSDSSAGYNSPLHF.

The chain uses TRBV7-2 and TRBJ1-2, with D perhaps matching TRBD1 (6 bases). Deletions cut 5 bases from V and 2 bases from J, with 9 bases between. CDR3 length equals 13 residues. In germline, CDR1 is SGHTA, CDR2 FQGNSA. CDR3 amino acids: CASSPRGNYGYTF. CDR3 sequence (DNA): TGTGCCAGCAGCCCCAGGGGAAACTATGGCTACACCTTC.

Its frequency marks this clone as medium-sized. The V gene is TRBV29-1, the J gene TRBJ2-7; D is perhaps TRBD2 (5 bases). The CDR3 runs 12 residues. V lost 2 bases and J 6 bases, leaving 11 bases between the germline ends. Germline V lookup: CDR1 SQVTM, CDR2 ANQGSEA. CDR3 loop: CSVEMRDLEQYF. For the CDR3, the DNA is TGCAGCGTTGAAATGAGGGATCTCGAGCAGTACTTC.

The chain couples TRBV6-5 to TRBJ1-4; 7 bases are a match to TRBD1. The CDR3 spans 14 residues. The germline gives CDR1 MNHEY, CDR2 SVGAGI. J gave up 4 bases and V 4 bases, and 3 bases lay outside the gene matches. The CDR3 bases are TGTGCCAGCAGTTCGGGACAGAGTAATGAAAAACTGTTTTTT. Translated, it gives CASSSGQSNEKLFF.

The V call is TRBV9, the J call TRBJ1-2, with D unresolved. The germline V and J ends were trimmed by 0 bases and 6 bases, with 6 bases remaining between them. The CDR3 extends over 12 amino acids. Germline V gene lookup returns CDR1 SGDLS and CDR2 YYNGEE. CDR3: CASSVGSDGYTF. The CDR3 nucleotides read TGTGCCAGCAGCGTAGGGTCAGATGGCTACACCTTC.

The CDR3 spells CASSELAGAQETQYF. DNA of the CDR3: TGTGCCAGCAGTGAACTAGCGGGGGCACAAGAGACCCAGTACTTC. This rearrangement joins TRBV2 to TRBJ2-5; 10 nucleotides match TRBD2. The CDR3 sequence is 15 residues long. V was pared by 2 bases and J by 2 bases, with 2 bases of the junction left unmatched. Germline values: CDR1 SNHLY, CDR2 FYNNEI. The whole variable domain, remainder taken from reference TRBV2 and TRBJ2-5, is EPEVTQTPSHQVTQMGQEVILRCVPISNHLYFYWYRQILGQKVEFLVSFYNNEISEKSEIFDDQFSVERPDGSNFTLKIRSTKLEDSAMYFCASSELAGAQETQYFGPGTRLLVL.

This rearrangement joins TRBV7-9 to TRBJ2-7; tentative D call: TRBD1 (5 bases). The CDR3 loop spans 15 amino acids. The V end was cut by 7 bases, the J end by 4 bases, with 20 bases between. Germline lookup yields CDR1 SEHNR and CDR2 FQNEAQ (reference sequence). The CDR3 sequence: CASNKAYQGGYEQYF. CDR3 DNA sequence: TGTGCCAGCAACAAGGCATACCAGGGTGGGTACGAGCAGTACTTC.

The chain's CDR3 is CASSEGQAIYGYTF. CDR3 in DNA: TGTGCCAGCAGCGAGGGACAGGCCATCTATGGCTACACCTTC. The rearrangement links TRBV2 to TRBJ1-2; TRBD1 matches at 8 bases. In germline, CDR1 is SNHLY, CDR2 FYNNEI. V was clipped by 6 bases and J by 4 bases; unmatched bases: 7. The CDR3 runs to 14 residues.

This CDR3 is CASSQRTGPYEQYF. The CDR3 DNA follows: TGTGCCAGCTCACAACGGACAGGGCCCTACGAGCAGTACTTC. V gene TRBV18 combines with J gene TRBJ2-7, with TRBD1 matching 8 bases. Losses at the gene ends were 4 bases for V and 2 bases for J; bases not matched to a gene: 4. This CDR3 has 14 residues. CDR1 and CDR2 from the germline V gene are KGHSH and LQKENI.

V usage is TRBV5-4 and J usage is TRBJ2-2; 11 bases are shared with TRBD1. The CDR3 length is 16 residues. With 0 bases clipped from V and 5 bases from J, the junction kept 3 bases outside the gene matches. Germline V lookup: CDR1 SGHNT, CDR2 YYREEE (reference sequence). CDR3 in DNA: TGTGCCAGCAGCTTGGGCGGGACAGGGGGGACCGGGGAGCTGTTTTTT. It specifies CASSLGGTGGTGELFF.

The chain employs TRBV19 and TRBJ1-5; 7 bases are shared with TRBD1. From germline, CDR1 is LNHDA and CDR2 SQIVND (reference sequence). J gave up 5 bases and V 2 bases, and 3 bases lay outside the gene matches. This CDR3 spans 14 amino acids. The CDR3 region is CASSISQGDQPQHF. As DNA, the CDR3 is TGTGCCAGTAGTATATCCCAGGGGGATCAGCCCCAGCATTTT. Drawing the rest from reference TRBV19 and TRBJ1-5, the complete variable domain is DGGITQSPKYLFRKEGQNVTLSCEQNLNHDAMYWYRQDPGQGLRLIYYSQIVNDFQKGDIAEGYSVSREKKESFPLTVTSAQKNPTAFYLCASSISQGDQPQHFGDGTRLSIL.

The CDR3 region is CASSQAASVLNYGYTF. The CDR3 DNA follows: TGTGCCAGCAGCCAAGCAGCGAGTGTTTTGAACTATGGCTACACCTTC. The chain combines TRBV4-2 with TRBJ1-2; no clear D gene. Per the germline V gene, CDR1 is LGHNA and CDR2 is YNFKEQ. The CDR3 is 16 residues long. V was cut by 1 base and J by 2 bases, with 14 bases left in between.

The chain combines TRBV4-2 with TRBJ1-3; TRBD1 is a possible D gene (6 bases). Germline V lookup: CDR1 LGHNA, CDR2 YNFKEQ. V lost 4 bases and J lost 0, with 13 bases in between. This CDR3 comprises 16 residues. The DNA of the CDR3 is TGTGCCAGCAGCCCGAACCAGGACAGCTCTGGAAACACCATATATTTT. Translated: CASSPNQDSSGNTIYF.

CDR3 protein: CASSYEGQGFREQYF. The CDR3 coding sequence is TGTGCCAGCAGCTATGAGGGACAGGGATTCCGCGAGCAGTACTTC. The V gene is TRBV5-6, the J gene TRBJ2-7, with TRBD1 identical over 9 bases. The germline V gene has CDR1 SGHDT and CDR2 YYEEEE. This CDR3 is built from 15 residues. The J segment lost 6 bases and the V segment lost 3 bases, leaving 10 bases of the junction unmatched.

The chain combines TRBV4-1 with TRBJ2-1; D is uncertain. V lost 1 base to trimming and J lost 5 bases, with 9 bases between them. Germline lookup yields CDR1 MGHRA and CDR2 YSYEKL. The CDR3 contains 14 residues. CDR3 sequence: CASSQGDIDNEQFF. The CDR3 DNA is TGCGCCAGCAGCCAAGGAGACATTGACAATGAGCAGTTCTTC.

The rearrangement uses TRBV5-1 and TRBJ2-1, with 14 nucleotides matching TRBD2. Looked up from germline, CDR1 is SGHRS and CDR2 is YFSETQ. V shed 4 bases and J 4 bases; nucleotides not matched to a gene: 7. This CDR3 contains 17 residues. CDR3 region: CASSVGLAGADYNEQFF. The CDR3 DNA reads TGCGCCAGCAGCGTGGGACTAGCGGGGGCCGATTACAATGAGCAGTTCTTC.

The chain joins TRBV6-5 to TRBJ2-5, with 13 positions matching TRBD2. Trimming cost V 4 bases and J 11 bases; bases outside gene matches: 10. Germline lookup yields CDR1 MNHEY and CDR2 SVGAGI. This CDR3 is built from 15 residues. The CDR3 protein is CASSSTGGLAGKQYF. The DNA for the CDR3 is TGTGCCAGCAGTTCGACAGGGGGACTAGCGGGAAAACAGTACTTC.

The rearrangement uses TRBV7-2 and TRBJ2-5, with 10 bases aligning to TRBD1. With the DNA end fitting TRBJ2-7 better, the J assignment may be wrong. The CDR3 length is 15 residues. Germline V gives CDR1 SGHTA, CDR2 FQGNSA. CDR3 protein: CASSLGTGDSYEQYF. CDR3 bases: TGTGCCAGCAGCTTGGGGACAGGGGATTCCTACGAGCAGTACTTC.

V usage is TRBV7-8 and J usage is TRBJ2-5; TRBD2 is a possible D gene (5 bases). From germline, CDR1 is SGHVS and CDR2 FQNEAQ. The V end was cut by 7 bases, the J end by 3 bases, with 12 bases between. The CDR3 extends over 13 amino acids. DNA for the CDR3: TGTGCCAGCATCGAGGGCAGCGAAGAGACCCAGTACTTC. Translation: CASIEGSEETQYF.

The chain employs TRBV5-1 and TRBJ2-5, with TRBD1 matching 7 bases. Gene TRBJ2-7 matches the end of the DNA better, so the J call may be wrong. The germline CDR1 and CDR2 sequences are SGHRS and YFSETQ. This CDR3 is 14 amino acids long. Here the CDR3 reads CASGRRGPSYEQYF. In nucleotides, the CDR3 is TGCGCCAGCGGCAGAAGGGGGCCGTCCTACGAGCAGTACTTC.

The gene calls are TRBV9 and TRBJ2-1; tentative D call: TRBD2 (5 bases). Germline V gene lookup returns CDR1 SGDLS and CDR2 YYNGEE. The CDR3 consists of 15 residues. The V gene lost 4 bases and the J gene lost 5 bases, with 16 bases spanning the gap. CDR3 loop: CASSPLGVGDNEQFF. In DNA form, the CDR3 reads TGTGCCAGCAGCCCACTCGGGGTCGGCGACAATGAGCAGTTCTTC.

The rearrangement links TRBV28 to TRBJ2-3; D may be TRBD1 (5 bases). Germline CDR1 and CDR2: MDHEN and SYDVKM. Deletions cut 6 bases from V and 2 bases from J, with 6 bases between. This CDR3 contains 12 residues. The CDR3 region is CASRTATDTQYF. The CDR3 region has the DNA TGTGCCAGCAGGACAGCCACAGATACGCAGTATTTT.

V and J are TRBV2 and TRBJ2-3; the match to TRBD1 covers 8 bases. The CDR3 runs 16 residues. Germline V CDR1 and CDR2: SNHLY, FYNNEI. V trimming: 5 bases; J trimming: 0 bases; junction bases outside the gene matches: 7. DNA of the CDR3: TGTGCCAGCAGTCTTGGACAGGGCCTCAGCACAGATACGCAGTATTTT. Translated: CASSLGQGLSTDTQYF. Using reference TRBV2 and TRBJ2-3 for the parts outside the CDR3, the full variable domain is EPEVTQTPSHQVTQMGQEVILRCVPISNHLYFYWYRQILGQKVEFLVSFYNNEISEKSEIFDDQFSVERPDGSNFTLKIRSTKLEDSAMYFCASSLGQGLSTDTQYFGPGTRLTVL.